This entry lists 26 T cell receptor beta chains sequenced from one sample in a study of blood T cell repertoires in COVID-19. Measured with immunoSEQ multiplex PCR; TCRdb has only the in-frame clones, and not every one. The sample includes hundreds of thousands of clones, about 86% of them seen just once. The sample taken for sequencing was PBMCs or T cells enriched from blood (not recorded which). Receptor source: a woman aged 40 to 55 with acute COVID-19.

The chain combines TRBV4-2 with TRBJ1-4; 9 bases agree with TRBD1. The V and J ends lost 3 bases and 7 bases, in that order; junction bases with no gene match: 9. Germline V gene lookup returns CDR1 LGHNA and CDR2 YNFKEQ. CDR3 length equals 16 residues. The CDR3 spells CASSQASGQGIEKLFF. The CDR3, as DNA: TGTGCCAGCAGCCAGGCGTCGGGACAGGGTATTGAAAAACTGTTTTTT.

This chain connects TRBV2 to TRBJ2-7; D is perhaps TRBD1 (5 bases). Germline values: CDR1 SNHLY, CDR2 FYNNEI. Trimming shortened V by 4 bases and J by 2 bases, and 9 bases separated the two germline ends. The CDR3 spans 13 residues. This chain's CDR3 is CASSGQPAYEQYF. CDR3 nucleotides: TGTGCCAGCAGTGGACAGCCGGCCTACGAGCAGTACTTC.

The chain recombines TRBV5-1 with TRBJ1-2, with D uncertain. The germline V gene has CDR1 SGHRS and CDR2 YFSETQ. The CDR3 totals 14 residues. The V and J ends lost 3 bases and 0 bases respectively, with 9 bases between them. The CDR3 nucleotides are TGCGCCAGCAGCTCAGAGGTATCTAACTATGGCTACACCTTC. It is translated as CASSSEVSNYGYTF.

The chain links TRBV28 to TRBJ1-5; 8 bases match TRBD1. J was trimmed by 6 bases and V by 2 bases; bases with no gene match: 6. The CDR3 runs 15 residues. The germline gives CDR1 MDHEN, CDR2 SYDVKM. The CDR3 loop is CASSLIPGGGQPQHF. The CDR3 region has the DNA TGTGCCAGCAGTTTAATCCCAGGGGGCGGTCAGCCCCAGCATTTT.

V is TRBV7-9 and J is TRBJ2-3, with D tentatively TRBD1 (6 bases). The CDR3 has 19 residues. Per the germline V gene, CDR1 is SEHNR and CDR2 is FQNEAQ (reference sequence). The germline V and J ends were trimmed by 5 bases and 2 bases, with 26 bases remaining between them. This CDR3 is CASSIRTALRSSVTDTQYF. The CDR3 nucleotides are TGTGCCAGCAGCATAAGGACAGCTCTTCGTTCATCTGTCACAGATACGCAGTATTTT.

This clone has just a few counts. This chain uses TRBV5-4 with TRBJ2-7; TRBD2 matches 9 bases. J was trimmed by 0 bases and V by 4 bases; bases with no gene match: 2. The CDR3 sequence is 14 residues long. In germline, CDR1 is SGHNT, CDR2 YYREEE (reference sequence). CDR3 DNA: TGTGCCAGCAGCCGGACTAGCGACTCCTACGAGCAGTACTTC. Its protein product is CASSRTSDSYEQYF.

This clone has a handful of counts. The chain joins TRBV27 to TRBJ1-1; 9 bases map to TRBD1. CDR1 and CDR2 from the germline V gene are MNHEY and SMNVEV (reference sequence). V shed 8 bases, J shed 13 bases, and the junction held 17 bases outside the gene matches. CDR3 length: 14 amino acids. The CDR3 DNA reads TGTGCCAGCCGCTCACCGAACATGGGACAGGGAGGTTTCTTT. Amino acids: CASRSPNMGQGGFF.

J is TRBJ1-1 and V is TRBV2, with D hard to call. The CDR3 is 14 amino acids. V lost 2 bases and J 0 bases, leaving 7 bases between the germline ends. Germline lookup yields CDR1 SNHLY and CDR2 FYNNEI. The CDR3 loop is CASSERHLNTEAFF. The CDR3, as DNA: TGTGCCAGCAGTGAACGACACCTGAACACTGAAGCTTTCTTT.

This chain links TRBV5-6 with TRBJ2-7, with D unclear. Germline V CDR1 and CDR2: SGHDT, YYEEEE. The CDR3 is 15 residues long. Trimming took 4 bases from V and 5 from J, leaving 19 bases between them. CDR3 in amino acids: CASSLGTGFTHEQYF. CDR3 bases: TGTGCCAGCAGCCTGGGAACCGGGTTCACCCACGAGCAGTACTTC.

This clone was counted once. The chain uses TRBV9 and TRBJ2-1; D is ambiguous. Germline CDR1 and CDR2: SGDLS and YYNGEE. Trimming shortened V by 4 bases and J by 6 bases, and 14 bases separated the two germline ends. The CDR3 has 14 residues. The CDR3 nucleotides read TGTGCCAGCAGCCCCTTTGGTAGCAGCAATGAGCAGTTCTTC. It encodes CASSPFGSSNEQFF. The whole variable domain, filled in from reference TRBV9 and TRBJ2-1, reads DSGVTQTPKHLITATGQRVTLRCSPRSGDLSVYWYQQSLDQGLQFLIQYYNGEERAKGNILERFSAQQFPDLHSELNLSSLELGDSALYFCASSPFGSSNEQFFGPGTRLTVL.

This rearrangement joins TRBV7-2 to TRBJ2-5; TRBD1 is a possible D gene (5 bases). V lost 1 base to trimming and J lost 5 bases, with 14 bases between them. The germline gives CDR1 SGHTA, CDR2 FQGNSA. This CDR3 has 15 amino acids. The CDR3 is CASSLGWGSGETQYF. CDR3 DNA sequence: TGTGCCAGCAGCTTAGGATGGGGCTCGGGTGAGACCCAGTACTTC.

The chain carries TRBV2 and TRBJ1-4; 9 bases agree with TRBD1. From germline, CDR1 is SNHLY and CDR2 FYNNEI. Germline trimming cut 5 bases from V and 2 bases from J; bases unmatched to any gene: 9. The CDR3 covers 17 residues. Here the CDR3 reads CASSRGQGLGTNEKLFF. In DNA, the CDR3 is TGTGCCAGCAGTAGAGGACAGGGGCTAGGCACTAATGAAAAACTGTTTTTT.

In this sample, this clone turned up a few times. The rearrangement links TRBV5-6 to TRBJ2-3; D possibly corresponds to TRBD1 (6 bases). The CDR3 is 15 residues long. Germline CDR1 is SGHDT and CDR2 is YYEEEE. Trimming stripped 4 bases from V and 1 base from J, with 13 bases between. The CDR3 loop reads CASSVGTWGTDTQYF. CDR3 DNA: TGTGCCAGCAGCGTGGGGACATGGGGCACAGATACGCAGTATTTT.

The rearrangement links TRBV4-2 to TRBJ2-7; TRBD2 matches at 13 bases. V shed 0 bases, J shed 2 bases, and the junction held 4 bases outside the gene matches. Germline V gives CDR1 LGHNA, CDR2 YNFKEQ. This CDR3 contains 17 residues. CDR3 in DNA: TGTGCCAGCAGCCAAGAAATACTAGCGGGAGGGGCCTACGAGCAGTACTTC. This codes for CASSQEILAGGAYEQYF.

The rearrangement links TRBV28 to TRBJ2-7, with a weak D call TRBD1 (5 bases). CDR3 size: 15 residues. Trimming took off 4 bases at V and 2 bases at J, with 15 bases between the two ends. Germline loops: CDR1 MDHEN, CDR2 SYDVKM. The CDR3 loop reads CASSSTGLMAYEQYF. The CDR3 DNA reads as TGTGCCAGCAGTTCAACAGGCCTCATGGCCTACGAGCAGTACTTC.

V is TRBV18 and J is TRBJ2-7; 13 bases map to TRBD2. Germline trimming cut 3 bases from V and 4 bases from J; bases unmatched to any gene: 6. Germline V gene lookup returns CDR1 KGHSH and CDR2 LQKENI. This CDR3 spans 16 amino acids. CDR3 sequence reads: CASSPRTSGSGYEQYF. The DNA for the CDR3 is TGTGCCAGCTCACCGAGGACTAGCGGGAGTGGGTACGAGCAGTACTTC.

This chain links TRBV6-1 with TRBJ1-2, with D uncertain. CDR1 is MNHNS, CDR2 SASEGT, per germline. V was cut by 0 bases and J by 4 bases, with 6 bases left in between. The CDR3 has 13 amino acids. The CDR3, as DNA: TGTGCCAGCAGTGAAGCAGTACTCTATGGCTACACCTTC. As protein: CASSEAVLYGYTF.

This sequence joins TRBV11-2 and TRBJ2-3, with D possibly matching TRBD1 (7 bases). V gave up 5 bases and J gave up 6 bases, with 18 bases separating them. Germline CDR1 SGHAT, CDR2 FQNNGV. This CDR3 has 15 residues. The chain's CDR3 is CASSTIRGDTDTQYF. As DNA, the CDR3 is TGTGCCAGCAGCACGATCAGGGGGGATACGGATACGCAGTATTTT. The complete variable domain, with remaining parts taken from reference TRBV11-2 and TRBJ2-3, reads EAGVAQSPRYKIIEKRQSVAFWCNPISGHATLYWYQQILGQGPKLLIQFQNNGVVDDSQLPKDRFSAERLKGVDSTLKIQPAKLEDSAVYLCASSTIRGDTDTQYFGPGTRLTVL.

The chain recombines TRBV7-3 with TRBJ2-6; the match to TRBD1 covers 7 bases. Germline V gene sequence: CDR1 SGHTA, CDR2 FQGTGA. CDR3 length: 17 residues. V gave up 5 bases and J gave up 0 bases; unmatched junction bases: 7. CDR3 residues: CASSRSTGASGANVLTF. DNA for the CDR3: TGTGCCAGCAGCCGTTCAACAGGGGCCTCTGGGGCCAACGTCCTGACTTTC.

The chain uses TRBV5-6 and TRBJ1-6; D ambiguous. Germline CDR1 reads SGHDT; CDR2 reads YYEEEE. The CDR3 contains 17 residues. The V and J ends lost 0 bases and 3 bases respectively, with 13 bases between them. CDR3: CASSLGQVNIYNSPLHF. CDR3 nucleotides: TGTGCCAGCAGCTTGGGGCAGGTGAACATCTATAATTCACCCCTCCACTTT.

The chain links TRBV3-1 (or the pseudogene TRBV3-2) to TRBJ1-2, with 7 bases that match TRBD1. Germline CDR1 LGHDT, CDR2 YNNKEL (reference sequence). The CDR3 length is 16 residues. Trimming took 0 bases from V and 8 from J; bases not matched to a gene: 12. DNA of the CDR3: TGTGCCAGCAGCCAAGAAATGACAGGGCGGGCAGGAGGCTACACCTTC. Translated, it gives CASSQEMTGRAGGYTF.

The gene calls are TRBV5-1 and TRBJ2-7; 8 positions match TRBD2. V shed 4 bases and J 7 bases; nucleotides not matched to a gene: 16. Germline CDR1 SGHRS, CDR2 YFSETQ. This CDR3 region has 16 residues. The CDR3 is CASSPRLAGSSSEQYF. The CDR3, as DNA: TGCGCCAGCAGCCCCCGCTTAGCGGGATCTTCTTCGGAGCAGTACTTC.

The V gene is TRBV10-2, the J gene TRBJ2-7; 7 bases match TRBD2. In germline, CDR1 is WSHSY, CDR2 SAAADI. V was pared by 5 bases and J by 1 base, with 2 bases of the junction left unmatched. The CDR3 is 13 amino acids. CDR3: CASSRAGSYEQYF. The CDR3 bases are TGCGCCAGCAGTCGAGCGGGATCCTACGAGCAGTACTTC.

The chain recombines TRBV6-5 with TRBJ1-1; tentatively, D is TRBD1 (5 bases). The germline V and J ends were trimmed by 0 bases and 1 base, with 9 bases remaining between them. This CDR3 has 15 amino acids. Germline V gene lookup returns CDR1 MNHEY and CDR2 SVGAGI. CDR3 sequence reads: CASSYSGGSNTEAFF. The CDR3 coding sequence is TGTGCCAGCAGTTACTCGGGGGGGTCGAACACTGAAGCTTTCTTT.

The chain links TRBV10-3 to TRBJ2-1, with no clear D. Germline V gives CDR1 ENHRY, CDR2 SYGVKD. V lost 4 bases to trimming and J lost 9 bases, with 7 bases between them. The CDR3 consists of 11 residues. CDR3 amino acids: CAISVYGEQFF. The CDR3 coding sequence is TGTGCCATCAGTGTCTACGGTGAGCAGTTCTTC.

This chain joins TRBV9 and TRBJ2-7; TRBD1 matches at 7 bases. Germline values: CDR1 SGDLS, CDR2 YYNGEE. The trim removed 1 base at V and 4 bases at J, leaving 8 bases unmatched. The CDR3 totals 15 residues. CDR3 DNA: TGTGCCAGCAGCGTACAAGGGGGCCAGGGGTACGAGCAGTACTTC. This encodes CASSVQGGQGYEQYF. The full variable domain, with the rest looked up from reference TRBV9 and TRBJ2-7, is DSGVTQTPKHLITATGQRVTLRCSPRSGDLSVYWYQQSLDQGLQFLIQYYNGEERAKGNILERFSAQQFPDLHSELNLSSLELGDSALYFCASSVQGGQGYEQYFGPGTRLTVT.